The T cell receptor (beta chain) under discussion was sequenced for a study of CD8 T cells in ankylosing spondylitis. Regarding this clonotype: The antigen is undetermined.

Making use of molecular barcodes, quantitative 5'-RACE generated TCR beta libraries. TCRdb itself ran the 5' RACE reads through MiXCR, one entry per CDR3 protein. The data show about 240,000 distinct CDR3 sequences, 20% to 30% seen once. V shed 0 bases, J shed 14 bases, and the junction held 2 bases outside the gene matches. This CDR3 is 12 amino acids long. The V gene's germline CDR1 is ENHRY and CDR2 SYGVKD. Study observations and caveats: Certain motif variants had earlier been reported in reactive arthritis synovial fluid and blood. Characteristic, it appeared, of ankylosing spondylitis blood was a TCR beta motif of eight or nine highly homologous variants. Matched ankylosing spondylitis synovial fluid reportedly showed significant enrichment of disease-linked clones.

Sequenced sample: blood, either unsorted or a sorted T cell fraction (not recorded which). This rearrangement joins TRBV10-3 to TRBJ2-1, with 9 bases identical to TRBD1. The receptor's source is a male donor with ankylosing spondylitis or in good health (not recorded which). The CDR3 nucleotides read TGTGCCATCAGTGAGTCGGGGGACAGGGAGTTCTTC. It codes for CAISESGDREFF.